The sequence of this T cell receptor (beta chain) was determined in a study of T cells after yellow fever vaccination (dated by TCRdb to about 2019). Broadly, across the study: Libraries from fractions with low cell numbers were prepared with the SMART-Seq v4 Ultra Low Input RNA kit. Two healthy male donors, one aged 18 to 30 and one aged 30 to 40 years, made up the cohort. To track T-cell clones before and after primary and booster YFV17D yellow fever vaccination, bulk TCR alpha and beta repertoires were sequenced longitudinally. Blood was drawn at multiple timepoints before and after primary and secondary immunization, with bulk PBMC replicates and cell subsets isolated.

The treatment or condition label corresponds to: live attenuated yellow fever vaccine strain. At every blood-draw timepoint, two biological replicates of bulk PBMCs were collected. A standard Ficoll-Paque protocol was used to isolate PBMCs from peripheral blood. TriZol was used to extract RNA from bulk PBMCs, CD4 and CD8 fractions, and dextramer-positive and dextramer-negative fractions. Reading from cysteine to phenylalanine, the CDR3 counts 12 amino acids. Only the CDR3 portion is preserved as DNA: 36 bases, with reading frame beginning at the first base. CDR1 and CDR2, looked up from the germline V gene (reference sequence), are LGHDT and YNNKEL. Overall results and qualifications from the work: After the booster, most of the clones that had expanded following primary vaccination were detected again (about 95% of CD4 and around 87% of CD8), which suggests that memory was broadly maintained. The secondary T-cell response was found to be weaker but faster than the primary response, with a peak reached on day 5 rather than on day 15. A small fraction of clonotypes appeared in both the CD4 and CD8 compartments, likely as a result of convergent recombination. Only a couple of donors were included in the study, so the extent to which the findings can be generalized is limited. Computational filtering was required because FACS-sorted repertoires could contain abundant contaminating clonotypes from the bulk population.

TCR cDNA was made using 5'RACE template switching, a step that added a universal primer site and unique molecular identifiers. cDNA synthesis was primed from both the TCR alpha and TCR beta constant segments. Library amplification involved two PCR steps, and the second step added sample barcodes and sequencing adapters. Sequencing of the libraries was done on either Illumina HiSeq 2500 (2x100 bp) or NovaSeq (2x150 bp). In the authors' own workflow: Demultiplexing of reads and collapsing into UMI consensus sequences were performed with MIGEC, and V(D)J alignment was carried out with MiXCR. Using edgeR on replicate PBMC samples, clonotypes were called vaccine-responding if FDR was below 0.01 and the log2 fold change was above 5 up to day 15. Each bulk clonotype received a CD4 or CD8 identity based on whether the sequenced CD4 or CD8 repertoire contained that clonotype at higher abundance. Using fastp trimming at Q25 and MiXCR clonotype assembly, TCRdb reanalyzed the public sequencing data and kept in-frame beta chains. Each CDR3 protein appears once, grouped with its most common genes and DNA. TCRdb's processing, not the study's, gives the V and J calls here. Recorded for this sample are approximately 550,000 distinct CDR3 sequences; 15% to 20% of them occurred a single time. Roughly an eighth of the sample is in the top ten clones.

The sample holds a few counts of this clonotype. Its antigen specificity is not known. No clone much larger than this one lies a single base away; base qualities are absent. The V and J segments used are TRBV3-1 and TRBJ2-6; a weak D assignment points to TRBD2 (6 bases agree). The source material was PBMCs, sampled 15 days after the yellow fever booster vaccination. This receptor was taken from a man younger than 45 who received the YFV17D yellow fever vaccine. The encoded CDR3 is CEEGSGANVLTF. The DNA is TGTGAGGAGGGCTCTGGGGCCAACGTCCTGACTTTC.